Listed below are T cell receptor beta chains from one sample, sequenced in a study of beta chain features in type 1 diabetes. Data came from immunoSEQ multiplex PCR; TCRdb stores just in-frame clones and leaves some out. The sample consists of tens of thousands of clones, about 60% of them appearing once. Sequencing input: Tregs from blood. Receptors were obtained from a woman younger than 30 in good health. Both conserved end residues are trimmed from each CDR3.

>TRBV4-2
ASSRQGDHRALH
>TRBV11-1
ASSFSTGEIYGYT
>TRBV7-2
ASSLERGGYNEQF
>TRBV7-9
ASSWGLAGDPGELF
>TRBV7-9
ASNRGNYEQY
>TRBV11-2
ASSLSRLAGLSYEQY
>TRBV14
ASSQEGLMNTEAF
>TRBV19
ASSWTSMFGETQY
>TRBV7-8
ASSPTGLTRGP
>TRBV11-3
ASSLSGAYNEQF
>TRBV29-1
SVEGDYGYT
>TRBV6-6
ASSWGVGRAGYEQY
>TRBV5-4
ASSFSSYEQY
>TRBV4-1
ASSQQDSQETQY
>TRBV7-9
ASSLGTGGFYGYT
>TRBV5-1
ASSLARTGDYGYT
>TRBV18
ASSPFSRDEQF
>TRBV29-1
SVAGGQSGYT
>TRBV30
AWTGGLGRERSYNEQF
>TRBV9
ASSVDGVSSYNSPLH
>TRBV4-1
ASSQEEFLGHPKTYNEQF
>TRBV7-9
ASSYRPRSSSYNEQF
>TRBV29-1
SGTSGGASNTGELF
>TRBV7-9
ATPLAGGNNEQF
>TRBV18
ASSPGEADYGYT
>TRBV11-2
ASSLQRYSYNEQF
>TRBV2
ASRFRERSYNEQF
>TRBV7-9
ASSTLPGGLGNTIY